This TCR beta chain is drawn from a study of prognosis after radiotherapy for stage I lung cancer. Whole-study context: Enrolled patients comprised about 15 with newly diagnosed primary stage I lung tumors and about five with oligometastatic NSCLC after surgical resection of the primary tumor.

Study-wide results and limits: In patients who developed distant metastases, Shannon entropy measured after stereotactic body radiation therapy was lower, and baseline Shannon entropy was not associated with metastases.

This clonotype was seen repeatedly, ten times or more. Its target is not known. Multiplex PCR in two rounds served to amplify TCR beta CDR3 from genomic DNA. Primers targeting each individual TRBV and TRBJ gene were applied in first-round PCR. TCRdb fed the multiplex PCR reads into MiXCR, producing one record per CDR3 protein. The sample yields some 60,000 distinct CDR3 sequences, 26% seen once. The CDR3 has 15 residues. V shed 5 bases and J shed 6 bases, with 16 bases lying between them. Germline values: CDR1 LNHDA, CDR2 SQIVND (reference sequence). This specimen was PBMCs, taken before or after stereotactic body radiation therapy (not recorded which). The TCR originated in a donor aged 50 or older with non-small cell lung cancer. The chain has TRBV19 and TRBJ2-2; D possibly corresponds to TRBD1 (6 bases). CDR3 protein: CASSFQTGEAGELFF. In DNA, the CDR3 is TGTGCCAGTAGTTTTCAGACAGGCGAGGCCGGGGAGCTGTTTTTT. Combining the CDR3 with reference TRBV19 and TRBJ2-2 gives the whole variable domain DGGITQSPKYLFRKEGQNVTLSCEQNLNHDAMYWYRQDPGQGLRLIYYSQIVNDFQKGDIAEGYSVSREKKESFPLTVTSAQKNPTAFYLCASSFQTGEAGELFFGEGSRLTVL.